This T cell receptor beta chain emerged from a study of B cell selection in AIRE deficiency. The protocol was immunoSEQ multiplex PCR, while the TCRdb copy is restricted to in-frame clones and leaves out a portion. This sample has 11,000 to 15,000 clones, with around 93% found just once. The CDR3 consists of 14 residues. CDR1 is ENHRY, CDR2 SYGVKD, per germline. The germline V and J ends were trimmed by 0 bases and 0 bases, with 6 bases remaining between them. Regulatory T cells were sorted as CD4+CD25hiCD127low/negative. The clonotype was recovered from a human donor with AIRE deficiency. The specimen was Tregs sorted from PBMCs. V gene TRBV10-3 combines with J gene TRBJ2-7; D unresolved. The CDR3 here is CAISESRNSYEQYF. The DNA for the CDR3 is TGTGCCATCAGTGAGTCCAGGAACTCCTACGAGCAGTACTTC.